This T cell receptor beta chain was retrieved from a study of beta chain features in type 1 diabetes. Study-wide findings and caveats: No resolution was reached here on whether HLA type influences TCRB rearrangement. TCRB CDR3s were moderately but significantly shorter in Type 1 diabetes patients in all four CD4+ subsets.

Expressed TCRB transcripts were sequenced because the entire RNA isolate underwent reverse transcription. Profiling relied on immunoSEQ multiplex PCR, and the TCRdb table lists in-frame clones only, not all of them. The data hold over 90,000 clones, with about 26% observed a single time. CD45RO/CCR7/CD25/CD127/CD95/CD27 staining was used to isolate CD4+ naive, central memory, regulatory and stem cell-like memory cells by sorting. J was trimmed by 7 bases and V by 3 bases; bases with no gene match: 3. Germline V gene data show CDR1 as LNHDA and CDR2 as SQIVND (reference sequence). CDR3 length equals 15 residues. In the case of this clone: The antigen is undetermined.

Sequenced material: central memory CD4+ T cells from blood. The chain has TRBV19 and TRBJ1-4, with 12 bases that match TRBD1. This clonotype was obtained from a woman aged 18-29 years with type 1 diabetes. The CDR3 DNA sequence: TGTGCCAGTAGTATTGTGGGACAGGGGGCTGAAAAACTGTTTTTT. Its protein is CASSIVGQGAEKLFF.